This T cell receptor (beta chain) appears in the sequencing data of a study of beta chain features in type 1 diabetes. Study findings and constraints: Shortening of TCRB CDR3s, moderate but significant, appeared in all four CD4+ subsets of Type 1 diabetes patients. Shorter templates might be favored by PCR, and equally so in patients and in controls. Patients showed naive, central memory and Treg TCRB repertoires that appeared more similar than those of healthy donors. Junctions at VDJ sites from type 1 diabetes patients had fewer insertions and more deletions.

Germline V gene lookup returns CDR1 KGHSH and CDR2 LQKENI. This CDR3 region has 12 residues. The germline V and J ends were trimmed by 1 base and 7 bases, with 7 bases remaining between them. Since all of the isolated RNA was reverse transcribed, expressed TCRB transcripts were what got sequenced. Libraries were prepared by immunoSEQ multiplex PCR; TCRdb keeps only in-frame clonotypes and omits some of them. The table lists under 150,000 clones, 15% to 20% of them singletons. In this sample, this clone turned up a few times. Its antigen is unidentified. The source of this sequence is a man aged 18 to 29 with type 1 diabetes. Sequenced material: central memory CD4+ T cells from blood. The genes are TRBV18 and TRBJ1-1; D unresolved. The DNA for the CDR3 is TGTGCCAGCTCACCACGTAGATATGAAGCTTTCTTT. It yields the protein CASSPRRYEAFF.